The present entry profiles one TCR beta chain with its context. This clonotype was seen at least ten times. This receptor's antigen is unknown. No base quality values were provided; no much bigger clone lies one nucleotide off. V lost 5 bases and J lost 1 base; the stretch between them is 11 bases long. CDR1 MNHEY and CDR2 SMNVEV are derived from the germline V gene (reference sequence). Reading from cysteine to phenylalanine, the CDR3 counts 15 amino acids. The only DNA kept is the CDR3, 45 bases in frame from the first base. Libraries were constructed by PCR. Sequenced on an Illumina HiSeq 2500. TCR libraries were prepared with molecular barcoding, using unique molecular identifiers to normalize TCRbeta repertoire quantification. The public reads were quality trimmed at Q25 with fastp and then assembled into clones with MiXCR by TCRdb, keeping productive beta chains. Each entry merges the rows of one CDR3 protein and shows their most common DNA and genes. The table for this sample lists 200,000 to 250,000 distinct CDR3 sequences; around 9.5% of them were counted only once. Approximately 6.6% of the sample is taken by the ten largest.

These data come from a study of T-cell reconstitution after alpha-beta-depleted transplantation in children (TCRdb year 2016). Turning to the overall study: The study quantitatively tracked T-cell immune reconstitution after TCRalphabeta/CD19-depleted allogeneic hematopoietic cell transplantation in children using TCR repertoire profiling.

This sequence was found in a human donor who donated a stem cell graft to a child with acute lymphoblastic leukemia. The receptor chain draws on TRBV27 and TRBJ1-4; TRBD1 is a weak D gene call, 6 bases matching. The material was PBMCs from the stem cell graft donor, obtained from the stem cell graft. The CDR3 reads as follows: CASSPRDKTNEKLFF. The DNA reads TGTGCCAGCAGTCCCCGGGACAAAACTAATGAAAAACTGTTTTTT.